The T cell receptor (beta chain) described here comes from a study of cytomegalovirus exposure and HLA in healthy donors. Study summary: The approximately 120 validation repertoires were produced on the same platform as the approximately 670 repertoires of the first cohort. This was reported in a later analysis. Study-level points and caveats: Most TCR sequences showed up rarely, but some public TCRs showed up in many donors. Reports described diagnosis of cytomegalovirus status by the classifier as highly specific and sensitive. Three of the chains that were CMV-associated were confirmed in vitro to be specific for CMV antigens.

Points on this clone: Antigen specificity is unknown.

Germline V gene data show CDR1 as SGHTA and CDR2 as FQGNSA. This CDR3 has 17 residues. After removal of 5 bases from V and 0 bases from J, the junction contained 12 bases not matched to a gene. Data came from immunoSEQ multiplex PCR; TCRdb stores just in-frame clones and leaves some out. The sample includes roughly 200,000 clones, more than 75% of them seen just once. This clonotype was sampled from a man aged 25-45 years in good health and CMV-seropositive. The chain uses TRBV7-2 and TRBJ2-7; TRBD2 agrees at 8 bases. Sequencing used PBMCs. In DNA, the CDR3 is TGTGCCAGCAGCCCGGGAGGGGCCAGCCCCAGCTCCTACGAGCAGTACTTC. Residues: CASSPGGASPSSYEQYF.